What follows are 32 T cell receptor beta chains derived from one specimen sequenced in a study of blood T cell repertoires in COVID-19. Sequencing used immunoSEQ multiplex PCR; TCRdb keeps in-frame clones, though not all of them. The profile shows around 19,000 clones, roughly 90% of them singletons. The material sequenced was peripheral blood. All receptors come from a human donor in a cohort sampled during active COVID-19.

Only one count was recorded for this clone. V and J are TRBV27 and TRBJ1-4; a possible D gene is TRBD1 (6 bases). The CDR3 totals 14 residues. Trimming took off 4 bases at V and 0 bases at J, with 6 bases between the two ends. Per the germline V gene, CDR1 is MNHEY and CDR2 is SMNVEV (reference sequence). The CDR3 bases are TGTGCCAGCAGTTCAGGGGCAACTAATGAAAAACTGTTTTTT. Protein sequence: CASSSGATNEKLFF. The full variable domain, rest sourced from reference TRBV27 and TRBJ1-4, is EAQVTQNPRYLITVTGKKLTVTCSQNMNHEYMSWYRQDPGLGLRQIYYSMNVEVTDKGDVPEGYKVSRKEKRNFPLILESPSPNQTSLYFCASSSGATNEKLFFGSGTQLSVL.

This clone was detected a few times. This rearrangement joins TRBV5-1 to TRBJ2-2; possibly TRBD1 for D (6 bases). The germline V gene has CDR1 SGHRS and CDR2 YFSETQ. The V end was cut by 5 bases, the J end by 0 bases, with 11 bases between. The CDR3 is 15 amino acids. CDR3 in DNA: TGCGCCAGCAGGCCCGGGACATCGAACACCGGGGAGCTGTTTTTT. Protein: CASRPGTSNTGELFF.

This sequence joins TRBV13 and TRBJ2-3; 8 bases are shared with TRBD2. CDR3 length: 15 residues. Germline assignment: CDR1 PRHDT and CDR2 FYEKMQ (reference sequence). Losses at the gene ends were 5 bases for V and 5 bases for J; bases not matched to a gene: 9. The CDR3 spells CASSPPGRGEDTQYF. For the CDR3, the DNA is TGTGCCAGCAGCCCCCCCGGGAGGGGTGAAGATACGCAGTATTTT.

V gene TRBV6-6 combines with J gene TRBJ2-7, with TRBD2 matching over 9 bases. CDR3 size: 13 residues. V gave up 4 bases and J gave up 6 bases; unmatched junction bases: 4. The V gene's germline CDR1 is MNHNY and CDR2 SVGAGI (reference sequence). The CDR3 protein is CASSFAGGPEQYF. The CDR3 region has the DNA TGTGCCAGCAGTTTCGCGGGAGGGCCCGAGCAGTACTTC.

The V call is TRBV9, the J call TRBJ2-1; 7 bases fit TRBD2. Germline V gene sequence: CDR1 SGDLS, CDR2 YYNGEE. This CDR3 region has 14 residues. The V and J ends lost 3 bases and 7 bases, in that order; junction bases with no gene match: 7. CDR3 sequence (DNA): TGTGCCAGCAGCGCCACCAATAGCGGGAATGAGCAGTTCTTC. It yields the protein CASSATNSGNEQFF.

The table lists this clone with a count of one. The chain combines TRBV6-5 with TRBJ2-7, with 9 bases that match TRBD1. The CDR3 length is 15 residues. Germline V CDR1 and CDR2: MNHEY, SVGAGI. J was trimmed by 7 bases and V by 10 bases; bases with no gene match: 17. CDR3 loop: CATLFTGQGEREQYF. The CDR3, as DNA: TGTGCCACTCTGTTCACGGGACAGGGTGAAAGAGAGCAGTACTTC.

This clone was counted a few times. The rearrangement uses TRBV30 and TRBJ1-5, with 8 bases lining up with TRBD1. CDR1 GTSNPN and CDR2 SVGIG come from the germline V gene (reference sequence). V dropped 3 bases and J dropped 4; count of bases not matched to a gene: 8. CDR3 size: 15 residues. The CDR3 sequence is CAWSRGTGNNQPQHF. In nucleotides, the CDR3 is TGTGCCTGGAGCCGTGGGACAGGCAATAATCAGCCCCAGCATTTT.

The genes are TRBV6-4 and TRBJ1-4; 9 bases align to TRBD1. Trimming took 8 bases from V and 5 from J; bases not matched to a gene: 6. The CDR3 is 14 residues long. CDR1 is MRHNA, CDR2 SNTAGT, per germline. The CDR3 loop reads CASGGTGRNEKLFF. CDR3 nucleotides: TGTGCCAGCGGGGGGACAGGGCGCAATGAAAAACTGTTTTTT.

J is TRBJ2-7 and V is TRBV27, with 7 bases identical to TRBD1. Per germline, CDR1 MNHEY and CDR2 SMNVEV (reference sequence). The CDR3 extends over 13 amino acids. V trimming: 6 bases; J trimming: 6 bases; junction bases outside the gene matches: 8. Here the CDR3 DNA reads TGTGCCAGCAGCGGGACGAGGGGGCGCGAGCAGTACTTC. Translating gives CASSGTRGREQYF.

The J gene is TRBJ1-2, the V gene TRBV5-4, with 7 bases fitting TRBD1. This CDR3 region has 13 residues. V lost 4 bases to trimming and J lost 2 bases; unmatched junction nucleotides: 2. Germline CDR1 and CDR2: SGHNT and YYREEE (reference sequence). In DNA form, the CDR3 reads TGTGCCAGCAGCCCGACAGGGAACTATGGCTACACCTTC. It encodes CASSPTGNYGYTF.

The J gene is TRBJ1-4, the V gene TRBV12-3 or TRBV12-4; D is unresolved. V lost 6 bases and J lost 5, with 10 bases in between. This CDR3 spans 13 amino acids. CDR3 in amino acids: CASRSPGNEKLFF. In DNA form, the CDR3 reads TGTGCCAGCAGGTCTCCAGGAAATGAAAAACTGTTTTTT.

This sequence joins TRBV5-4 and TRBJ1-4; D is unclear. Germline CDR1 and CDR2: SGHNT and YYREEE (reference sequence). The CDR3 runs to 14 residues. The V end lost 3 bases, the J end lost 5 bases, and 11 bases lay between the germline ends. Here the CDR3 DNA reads TGTGCCAGCAGCTCGACTCAAGTCAATGAAAAACTGTTTTTT. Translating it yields CASSSTQVNEKLFF.

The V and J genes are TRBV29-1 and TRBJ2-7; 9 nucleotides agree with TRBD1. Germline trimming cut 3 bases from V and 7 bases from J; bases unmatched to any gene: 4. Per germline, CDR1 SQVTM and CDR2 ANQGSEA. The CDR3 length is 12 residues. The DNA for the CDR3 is TGCAGCGTTGAGGGACAGGGCGTGGAGCAGTACTTC. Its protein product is CSVEGQGVEQYF.

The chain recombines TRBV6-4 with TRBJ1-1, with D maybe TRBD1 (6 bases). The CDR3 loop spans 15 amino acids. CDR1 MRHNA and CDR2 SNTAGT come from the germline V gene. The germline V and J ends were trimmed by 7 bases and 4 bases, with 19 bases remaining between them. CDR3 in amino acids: CASTIPVQGTTEAFF. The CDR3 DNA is TGTGCCAGCACGATTCCGGTACAGGGAACCACTGAAGCTTTCTTT.

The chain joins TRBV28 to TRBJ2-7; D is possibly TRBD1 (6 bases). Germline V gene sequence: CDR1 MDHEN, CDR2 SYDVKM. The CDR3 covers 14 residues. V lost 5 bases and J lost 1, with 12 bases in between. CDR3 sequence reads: CASSPQGQSYEQYF. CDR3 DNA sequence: TGTGCCAGCAGTCCACAGGGCCAATCCTACGAGCAGTACTTC.

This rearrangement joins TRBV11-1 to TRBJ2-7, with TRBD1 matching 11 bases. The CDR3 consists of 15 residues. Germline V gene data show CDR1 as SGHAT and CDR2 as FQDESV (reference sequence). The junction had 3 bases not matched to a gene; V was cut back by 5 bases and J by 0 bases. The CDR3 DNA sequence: TGTGCCAGCAGCCTCGGGACAGGGGGCTCCTACGAGCAGTACTTC. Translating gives CASSLGTGGSYEQYF. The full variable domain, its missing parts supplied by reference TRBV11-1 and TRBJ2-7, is EAEVAQSPRYKITEKSQAVAFWCDPISGHATLYWYRQILGQGPELLVQFQDESVVDDSQLPKDRFSAERLKGVDSTLKIQPAELGDSAMYLCASSLGTGGSYEQYFGPGTRLTVT.

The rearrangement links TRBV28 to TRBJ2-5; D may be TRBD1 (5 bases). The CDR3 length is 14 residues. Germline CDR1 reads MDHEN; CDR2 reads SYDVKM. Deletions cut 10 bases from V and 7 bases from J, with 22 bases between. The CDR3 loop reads CATSGASLLGTQYF. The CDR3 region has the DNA TGTGCCACATCTGGGGCCTCTCTCCTTGGGACCCAGTACTTC.

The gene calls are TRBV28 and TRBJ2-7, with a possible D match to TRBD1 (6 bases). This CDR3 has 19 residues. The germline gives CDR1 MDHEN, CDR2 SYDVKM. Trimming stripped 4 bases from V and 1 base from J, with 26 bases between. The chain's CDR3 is CASSSILRTVSGRSYEQYF. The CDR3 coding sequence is TGTGCCAGCAGTTCCATCCTGCGGACAGTTTCCGGTCGATCCTACGAGCAGTACTTC.

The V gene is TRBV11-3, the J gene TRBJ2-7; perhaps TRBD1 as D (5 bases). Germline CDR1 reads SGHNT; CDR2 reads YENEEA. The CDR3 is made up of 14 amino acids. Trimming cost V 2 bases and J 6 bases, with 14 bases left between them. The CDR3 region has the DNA TGTGCCAGCAGCTTACTAGGGGTATTTCGCGAGCAGTACTTC. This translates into CASSLLGVFREQYF.

The CDR3 is CASSSGGPYEQYF. CDR3 DNA sequence: TGTGCCAGCAGCTCCGGCGGCCCCTACGAGCAGTACTTC. This sequence joins TRBV9 and TRBJ2-7; D call uncertain. CDR3 length equals 13 residues. Germline values: CDR1 SGDLS, CDR2 YYNGEE. With 4 bases removed from V and 2 bases from J, the gap between germline ends came to 10 bases.

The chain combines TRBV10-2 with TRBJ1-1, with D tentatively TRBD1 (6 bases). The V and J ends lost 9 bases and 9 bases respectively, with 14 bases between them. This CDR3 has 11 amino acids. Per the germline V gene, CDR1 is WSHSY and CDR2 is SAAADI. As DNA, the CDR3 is TGCGCCAGTTTTGGGGGCGCACAAGCTTTCTTT. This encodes CASFGGAQAFF.

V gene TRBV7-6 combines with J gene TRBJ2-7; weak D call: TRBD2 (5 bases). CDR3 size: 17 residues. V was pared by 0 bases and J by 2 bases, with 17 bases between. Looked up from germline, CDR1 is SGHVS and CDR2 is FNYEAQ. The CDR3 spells CASSLAAGDTFPYEQYF. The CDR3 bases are TGTGCCAGCAGCTTAGCGGCCGGGGATACATTTCCCTACGAGCAGTACTTC.

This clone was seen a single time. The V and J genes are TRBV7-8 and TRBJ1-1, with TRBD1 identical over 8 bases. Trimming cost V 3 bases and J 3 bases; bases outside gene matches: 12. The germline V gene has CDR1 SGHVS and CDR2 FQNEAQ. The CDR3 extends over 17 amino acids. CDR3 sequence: CASSLPRTGRVDTEAFF. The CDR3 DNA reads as TGTGCCAGCAGCTTGCCCCGGACAGGGCGGGTGGACACTGAAGCTTTCTTT.

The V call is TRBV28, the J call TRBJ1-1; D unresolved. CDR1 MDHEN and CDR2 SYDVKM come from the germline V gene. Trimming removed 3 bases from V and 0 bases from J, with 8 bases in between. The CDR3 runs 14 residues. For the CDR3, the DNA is TGTGCCAGCAGTTTTGTCAGGTTGAACACTGAAGCTTTCTTT. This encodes CASSFVRLNTEAFF.

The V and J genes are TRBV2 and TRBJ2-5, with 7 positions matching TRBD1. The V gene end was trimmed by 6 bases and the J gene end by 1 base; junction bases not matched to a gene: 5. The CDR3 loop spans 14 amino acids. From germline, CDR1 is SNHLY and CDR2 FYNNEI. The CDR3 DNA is TGTGCCAGCAGCCCTGACAGGGTCCAAGAGACCCAGTACTTC. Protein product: CASSPDRVQETQYF. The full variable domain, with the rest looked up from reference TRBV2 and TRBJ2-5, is EPEVTQTPSHQVTQMGQEVILRCVPISNHLYFYWYRQILGQKVEFLVSFYNNEISEKSEIFDDQFSVERPDGSNFTLKIRSTKLEDSAMYFCASSPDRVQETQYFGPGTRLLVL.

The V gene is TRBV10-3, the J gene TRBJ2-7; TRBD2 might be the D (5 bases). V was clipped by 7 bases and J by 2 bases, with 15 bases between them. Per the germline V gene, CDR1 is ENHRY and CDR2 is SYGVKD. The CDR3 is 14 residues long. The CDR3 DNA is TGTGCCATCAATGTCGGAGGCTTGACCTACGAGCAGTACTTC. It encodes CAINVGGLTYEQYF.

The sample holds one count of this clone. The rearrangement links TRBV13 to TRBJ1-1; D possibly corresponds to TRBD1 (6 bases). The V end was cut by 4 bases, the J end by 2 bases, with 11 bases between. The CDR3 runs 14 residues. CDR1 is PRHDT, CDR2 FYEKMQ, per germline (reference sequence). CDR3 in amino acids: CASSYRTDNTEAFF. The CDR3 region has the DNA TGTGCCAGCAGCTACCGGACAGATAACACTGAAGCTTTCTTT.

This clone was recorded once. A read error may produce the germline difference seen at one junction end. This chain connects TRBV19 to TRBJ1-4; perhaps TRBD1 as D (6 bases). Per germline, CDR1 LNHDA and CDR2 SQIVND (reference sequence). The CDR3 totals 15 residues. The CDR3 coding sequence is TGTGCCAGTAGTGAAAAGACAGGACCCGACCCCGAACCGGCATTT. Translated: CASSEKTGPDPEPAF.

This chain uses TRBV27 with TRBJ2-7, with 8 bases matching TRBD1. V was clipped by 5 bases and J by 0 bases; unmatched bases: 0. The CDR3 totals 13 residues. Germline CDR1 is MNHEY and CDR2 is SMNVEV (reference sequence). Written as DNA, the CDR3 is TGTGCCAGCAGTGGGACAGGCTCCTACGAGCAGTACTTC. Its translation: CASSGTGSYEQYF.

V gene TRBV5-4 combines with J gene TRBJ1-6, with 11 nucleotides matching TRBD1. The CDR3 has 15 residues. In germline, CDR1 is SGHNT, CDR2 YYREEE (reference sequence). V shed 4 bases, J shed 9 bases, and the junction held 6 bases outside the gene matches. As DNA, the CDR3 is TGTGCCAGCAGCCAGGACAGGGGGCAAGGTTCACCCCTCCACTTT. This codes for CASSQDRGQGSPLHF.

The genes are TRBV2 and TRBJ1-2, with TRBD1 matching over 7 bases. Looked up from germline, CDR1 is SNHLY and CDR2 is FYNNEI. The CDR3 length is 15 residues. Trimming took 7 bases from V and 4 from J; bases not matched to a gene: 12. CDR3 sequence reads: CASTIRTGVSYGYTF. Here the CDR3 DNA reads TGTGCCAGCACCATAAGGACAGGAGTTTCCTATGGCTACACCTTC.

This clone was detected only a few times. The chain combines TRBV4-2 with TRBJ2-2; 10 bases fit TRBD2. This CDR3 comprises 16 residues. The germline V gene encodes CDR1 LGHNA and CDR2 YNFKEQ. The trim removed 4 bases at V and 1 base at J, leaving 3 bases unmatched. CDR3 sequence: CASSRIAGGNTGELFF. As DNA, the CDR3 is TGTGCCAGCAGCCGTATAGCGGGAGGGAACACCGGGGAGCTGTTTTTT.